The T cell receptor beta chain described here comes from a study of ipilimumab plus nivolumab after autologous stem cell transplantation. Germline V lookup: CDR1 SGDLS, CDR2 YYNGEE. This CDR3 spans 13 amino acids. Trimming shortened V by 0 bases and J by 7 bases, and 8 bases separated the two germline ends. The protocol was immunoSEQ multiplex PCR, while the TCRdb copy is restricted to in-frame clones and leaves out a portion. The table records approximately 20,000 clones, roughly 74% of them present only once. The V call is TRBV9, the J call TRBJ2-1, with D possibly TRBD2 on 5 matching bases. This specimen was PBMCs, taken in a trial of ipilimumab plus nivolumab as post-transplant consolidation. This clonotype was sampled from a male donor with diffuse large B-cell lymphoma. Here the CDR3 DNA reads TGTGCCAGCAGCGTAGGAGGGATTAATGAGCAGTTCTTC. It encodes CASSVGGINEQFF.